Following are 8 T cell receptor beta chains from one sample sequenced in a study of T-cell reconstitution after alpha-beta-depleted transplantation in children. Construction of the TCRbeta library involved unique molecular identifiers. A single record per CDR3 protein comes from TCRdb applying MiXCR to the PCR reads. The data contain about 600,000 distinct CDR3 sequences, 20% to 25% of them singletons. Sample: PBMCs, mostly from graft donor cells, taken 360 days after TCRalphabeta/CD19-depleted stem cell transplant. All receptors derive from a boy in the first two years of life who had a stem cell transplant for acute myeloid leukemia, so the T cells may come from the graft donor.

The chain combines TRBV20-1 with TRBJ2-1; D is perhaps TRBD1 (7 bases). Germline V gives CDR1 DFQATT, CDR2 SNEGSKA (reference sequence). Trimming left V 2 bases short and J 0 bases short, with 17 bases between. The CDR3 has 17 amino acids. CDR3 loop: CSARRPQGGRSYNEQFF. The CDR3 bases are TGCAGTGCTAGACGCCCTCAGGGGGGCCGCTCCTACAATGAGCAGTTCTTC.

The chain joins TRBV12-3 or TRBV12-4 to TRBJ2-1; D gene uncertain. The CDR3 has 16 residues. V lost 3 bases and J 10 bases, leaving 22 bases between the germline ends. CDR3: CASSFLGFEYQYEQFF. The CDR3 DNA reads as TGTGCCAGCAGTTTTTTGGGATTTGAGTACCAATACGAGCAGTTCTTC.

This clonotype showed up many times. The CDR3 is CSARTVYGYTF. CDR3 DNA: TGCAGTGCTAGGACGGTCTATGGCTACACCTTC. The gene calls are TRBV20-1 and TRBJ1-2, with D hard to call. Germline CDR1 reads DFQATT; CDR2 reads SNEGSKA (reference sequence). V was clipped by 3 bases and J by 4 bases, with 6 bases between them. The CDR3 consists of 11 residues.

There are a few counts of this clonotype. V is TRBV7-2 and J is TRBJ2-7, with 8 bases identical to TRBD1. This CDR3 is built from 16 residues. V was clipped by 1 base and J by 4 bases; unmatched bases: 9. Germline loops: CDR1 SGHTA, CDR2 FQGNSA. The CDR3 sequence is CASSLVDRAPGYEQYV. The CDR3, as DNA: TGTGCCAGCAGCTTAGTGGACAGGGCGCCGGGGTACGAGCAGTACGTC.

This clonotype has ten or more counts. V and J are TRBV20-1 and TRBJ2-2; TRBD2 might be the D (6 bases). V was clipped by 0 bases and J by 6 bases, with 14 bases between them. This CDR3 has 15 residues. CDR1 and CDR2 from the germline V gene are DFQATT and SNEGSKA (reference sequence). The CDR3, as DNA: TGCAGTGCTAGAGATTGGGGGGAAACACCCGGGGAGCTGTTTTTT. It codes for CSARDWGETPGELFF.

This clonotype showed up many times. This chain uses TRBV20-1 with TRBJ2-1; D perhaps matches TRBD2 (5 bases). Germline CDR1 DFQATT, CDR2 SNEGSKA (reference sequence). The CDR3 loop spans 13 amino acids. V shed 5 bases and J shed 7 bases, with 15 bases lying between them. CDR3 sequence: CSAAKRRVNEQFF. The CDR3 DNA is TGCAGTGCTGCTAAGAGGCGGGTGAATGAGCAGTTCTTC.

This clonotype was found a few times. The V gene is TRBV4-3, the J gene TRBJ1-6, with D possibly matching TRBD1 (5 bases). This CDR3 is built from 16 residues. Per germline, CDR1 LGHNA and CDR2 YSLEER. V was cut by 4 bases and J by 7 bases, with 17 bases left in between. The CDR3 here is CASSPSRPGPNSPLHF. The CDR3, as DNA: TGCGCCAGCAGCCCGTCGCGGCCAGGGCCAAATTCACCCCTCCACTTT.

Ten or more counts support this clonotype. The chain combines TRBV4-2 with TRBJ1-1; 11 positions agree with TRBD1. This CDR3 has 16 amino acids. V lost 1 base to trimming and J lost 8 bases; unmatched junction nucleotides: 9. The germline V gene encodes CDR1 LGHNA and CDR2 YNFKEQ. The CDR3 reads CASSQGFRTGGGEAFF. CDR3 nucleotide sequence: TGTGCCAGCAGCCAAGGTTTCCGGACAGGGGGCGGAGAAGCTTTCTTT.